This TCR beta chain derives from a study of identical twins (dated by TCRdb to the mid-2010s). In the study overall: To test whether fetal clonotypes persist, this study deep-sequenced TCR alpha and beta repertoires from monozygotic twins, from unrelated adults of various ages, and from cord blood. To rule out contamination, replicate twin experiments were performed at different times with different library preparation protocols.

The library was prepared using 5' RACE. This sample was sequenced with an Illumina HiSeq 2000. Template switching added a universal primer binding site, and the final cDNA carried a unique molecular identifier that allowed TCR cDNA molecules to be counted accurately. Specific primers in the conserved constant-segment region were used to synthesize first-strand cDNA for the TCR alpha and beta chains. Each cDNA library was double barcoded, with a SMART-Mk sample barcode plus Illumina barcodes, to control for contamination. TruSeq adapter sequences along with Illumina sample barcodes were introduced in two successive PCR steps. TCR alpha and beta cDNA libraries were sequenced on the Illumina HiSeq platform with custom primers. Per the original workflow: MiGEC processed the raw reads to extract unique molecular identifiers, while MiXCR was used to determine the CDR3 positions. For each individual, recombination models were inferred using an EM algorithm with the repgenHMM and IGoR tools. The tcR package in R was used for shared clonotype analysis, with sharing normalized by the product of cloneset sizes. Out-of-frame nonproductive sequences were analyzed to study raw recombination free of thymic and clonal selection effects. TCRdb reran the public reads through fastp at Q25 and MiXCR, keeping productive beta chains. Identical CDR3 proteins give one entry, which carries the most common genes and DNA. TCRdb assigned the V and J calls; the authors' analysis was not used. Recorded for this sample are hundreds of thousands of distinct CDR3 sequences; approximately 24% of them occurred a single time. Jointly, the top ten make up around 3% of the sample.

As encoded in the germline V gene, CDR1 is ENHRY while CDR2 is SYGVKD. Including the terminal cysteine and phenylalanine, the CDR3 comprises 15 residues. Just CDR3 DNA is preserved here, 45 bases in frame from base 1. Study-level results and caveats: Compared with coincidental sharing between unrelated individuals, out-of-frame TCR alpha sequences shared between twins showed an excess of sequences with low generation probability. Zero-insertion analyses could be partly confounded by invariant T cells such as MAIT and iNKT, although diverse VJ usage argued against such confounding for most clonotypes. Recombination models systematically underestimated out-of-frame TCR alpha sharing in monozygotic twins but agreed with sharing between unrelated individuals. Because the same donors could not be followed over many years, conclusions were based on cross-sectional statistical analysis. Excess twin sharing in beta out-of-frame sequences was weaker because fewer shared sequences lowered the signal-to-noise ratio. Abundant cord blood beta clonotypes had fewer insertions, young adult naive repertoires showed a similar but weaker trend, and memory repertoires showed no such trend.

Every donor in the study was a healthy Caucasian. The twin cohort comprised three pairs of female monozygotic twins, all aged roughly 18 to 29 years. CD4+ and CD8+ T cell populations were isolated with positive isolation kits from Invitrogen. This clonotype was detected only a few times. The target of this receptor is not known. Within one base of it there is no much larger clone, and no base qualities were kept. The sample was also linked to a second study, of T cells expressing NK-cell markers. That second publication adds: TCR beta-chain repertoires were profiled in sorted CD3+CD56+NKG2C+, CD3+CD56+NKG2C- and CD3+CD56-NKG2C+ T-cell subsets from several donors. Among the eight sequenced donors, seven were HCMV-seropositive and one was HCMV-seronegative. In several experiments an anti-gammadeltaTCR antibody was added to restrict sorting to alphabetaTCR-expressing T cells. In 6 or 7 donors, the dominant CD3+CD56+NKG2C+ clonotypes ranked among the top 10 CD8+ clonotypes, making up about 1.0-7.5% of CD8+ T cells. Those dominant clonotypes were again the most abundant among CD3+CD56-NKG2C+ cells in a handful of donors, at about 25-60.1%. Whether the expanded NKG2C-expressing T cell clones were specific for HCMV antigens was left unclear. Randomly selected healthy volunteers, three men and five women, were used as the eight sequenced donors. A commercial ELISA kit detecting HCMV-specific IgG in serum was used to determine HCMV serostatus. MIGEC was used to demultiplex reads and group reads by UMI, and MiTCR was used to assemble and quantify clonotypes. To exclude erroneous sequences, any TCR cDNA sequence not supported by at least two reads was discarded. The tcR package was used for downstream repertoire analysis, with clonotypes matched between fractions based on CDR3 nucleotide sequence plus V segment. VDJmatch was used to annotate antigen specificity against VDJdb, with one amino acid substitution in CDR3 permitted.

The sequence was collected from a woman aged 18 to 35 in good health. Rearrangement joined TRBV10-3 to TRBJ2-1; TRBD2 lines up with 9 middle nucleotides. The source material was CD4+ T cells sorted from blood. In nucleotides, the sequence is TGTGGGACCAGCGGGGGGACATTCTCCTACAATGAGCAGTTCTTC. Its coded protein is CGTSGGTFSYNEQFF.